A selection of T cell receptor beta chains follows, all from one sample in a study of metastatic and nonmetastatic thyroid tumors. TCRdb called clones again from the PCR reads with MiXCR. Among about 43,000 clones, approximately 24% were seen once, and the ten largest hold roughly 15%. Sequenced: tumor tissue. Every receptor here comes from a female donor with papillary thyroid cancer or a benign thyroid nodule (not recorded which). Some clones in this sample may be carry-over from other donors' samples. CDR3s include the opening cysteine and the closing phenylalanine or tryptophan. A D gene is named only where the DNA matches it firmly. A clone size is listed for some rows: how often the clone was seen (once, few, many), or a class if it is expanded.

v_gene: TRBV18; abundance: NA; len: 13; d_gene: NA; j_gene: TRBJ1-1; CDR3nt: TGTGCCAGCTCACCACTAAGTAACACTGAAGCTTTCTTT; CDR3aa: CASSPLSNTEAFF
v_gene: TRBV20-1; abundance: many; len: 11; d_gene: NA; j_gene: TRBJ2-7; CDR3nt: TGCAGTGCTACGGGAGCCTACGAGCAGTACTTC; CDR3aa: CSATGAYEQYF
v_gene: TRBV5-1; abundance: many; len: 13; d_gene: NA; j_gene: TRBJ1-1; CDR3nt: TGCGCCAGCAATGGGGAGGGGAACACTGAAGCTTTCTTT; CDR3aa: CASNGEGNTEAFF
v_gene: TRBV2; abundance: many; len: 16; d_gene: TRBD1; j_gene: TRBJ1-6; CDR3nt: TGTGCCAGCAATCCCGGACAGGGGAAAAATAATTCACCCCTCCACTTT; CDR3aa: CASNPGQGKNNSPLHF
v_gene: TRBV9; abundance: NA; len: 14; d_gene: NA; j_gene: TRBJ2-1; CDR3nt: TGTGCCAGCAGCGTAGTGGGGGGGCCCGATGAGCAGTTCTTC; CDR3aa: CASSVVGGPDEQFF
v_gene: TRBV11-3; abundance: few; len: 12; d_gene: NA; j_gene: TRBJ2-3; CDR3nt: TGTGCCAGGGCCCTCTCAGGGCTCACGCAGTATTTT; CDR3aa: CARALSGLTQYF
v_gene: TRBV3-1; abundance: many; len: 16; d_gene: NA; j_gene: TRBJ1-2; CDR3nt: TGTGCCAGCAGCCAAGGATTGACAGAAGCTAACTATGGCTACACCTTC; CDR3aa: CASSQGLTEANYGYTF
v_gene: TRBV11-1; abundance: many; len: 16; d_gene: NA; j_gene: TRBJ2-3; CDR3nt: TGTGCCAGCAGCTTACGGGCGGTCGGGAGCACAGATACGCAGTATTTT; CDR3aa: CASSLRAVGSTDTQYF
v_gene: TRBV20-1; abundance: NA; len: 14; d_gene: TRBD1; j_gene: TRBJ2-7; CDR3nt: TGCAGCGGAACCGCTCTGGGACAGCCGTACGAGCAGTACTTC; CDR3aa: CSGTALGQPYEQYF
v_gene: TRBV28; abundance: few; len: 14; d_gene: NA; j_gene: TRBJ1-5; CDR3nt: TGTGCCAGCAGTCCGGACAGTTACAATCAGCCCCAGCATTTT; CDR3aa: CASSPDSYNQPQHF
v_gene: TRBV7-2; abundance: many; len: 14; d_gene: NA; j_gene: TRBJ1-6; CDR3nt: TGTGCCAGCAGCTTACGGGGGGGGGATTCACCCCTCCACTTT; CDR3aa: CASSLRGGDSPLHF
v_gene: TRBV6-1; abundance: many; len: 12; d_gene: TRBD2; j_gene: TRBJ2-7; CDR3nt: TGTGCCAGCCGGACTAGCAACTACGAGCAGTACTTC; CDR3aa: CASRTSNYEQYF
v_gene: TRBV6-1; abundance: many; len: 15; d_gene: NA; j_gene: TRBJ2-7; CDR3nt: TGTGCCAGCAGTGAAGAGACAGGAAGCTCCTACGAGCAGTACTTC; CDR3aa: CASSEETGSSYEQYF
v_gene: TRBV11-2; abundance: NA; len: 18; d_gene: TRBD1; j_gene: TRBJ2-1; CDR3nt: TGTGCCAGCATCCTCTTCTTGGCGAACAGGGGGTCCTACAATGAGCAGTTCTTC; CDR3aa: CASILFLANRGSYNEQFF
v_gene: TRBV2; abundance: NA; len: 13; d_gene: NA; j_gene: TRBJ1-5; CDR3nt: TGTGCCAGCAGTGTATTGGAGGGTCAGCCCCAGCATTTT; CDR3aa: CASSVLEGQPQHF
v_gene: TRBV18; abundance: NA; len: 15; d_gene: NA; j_gene: TRBJ2-2; CDR3nt: TGTGCCAGCTCCGCTCGGAGGCCGGAGACCGGGGAGCTGTTTTTT; CDR3aa: CASSARRPETGELFF
v_gene: TRBV20-1; abundance: NA; len: 15; d_gene: TRBD1; j_gene: TRBJ2-7; CDR3nt: TGCAGTGCTAGAGGACACCGGGACAGGGTTTACGAGCAGTACTTC; CDR3aa: CSARGHRDRVYEQYF
v_gene: TRBV3-1; abundance: large; len: 13; d_gene: NA; j_gene: TRBJ2-5; CDR3nt: TGTGCCAGCGGGACTCCGTTTCAAGAGACCCAGTACTTC; CDR3aa: CASGTPFQETQYF
v_gene: TRBV27; abundance: few; len: 11; d_gene: NA; j_gene: TRBJ1-1; CDR3nt: TGTGCCAGCATGACTCGCATGGGAGCTTTCTTT; CDR3aa: CASMTRMGAFF
v_gene: TRBV7-8; abundance: once; len: 15; d_gene: TRBD1; j_gene: TRBJ1-2; CDR3nt: TGTGCCAGCAGCTTAGCCCCTAGACAGGGGGGAGGCTACACCTTC; CDR3aa: CASSLAPRQGGGYTF
v_gene: TRBV3-1; abundance: NA; len: 16; d_gene: NA; j_gene: TRBJ2-6; CDR3nt: TGTGCCAGCAGCCAAGTTCCGCGTTCTGGGGCCAACGTCCTGACTTTC; CDR3aa: CASSQVPRSGANVLTF
v_gene: TRBV7-2; abundance: medium-sized; len: 15; d_gene: NA; j_gene: TRBJ1-2; CDR3nt: TGTGCCAGCAGCCGTCTTGCAGGGCGCGGCTATGGCTACACCTTC; CDR3aa: CASSRLAGRGYGYTF
v_gene: TRBV6-1; abundance: many; len: 14; d_gene: NA; j_gene: TRBJ1-4; CDR3nt: TGTGCCAGCAGTGTACGGGGAGGTAATGAAAAACTGTTTTTT; CDR3aa: CASSVRGGNEKLFF
v_gene: TRBV5-1; abundance: NA; len: 14; d_gene: TRBD1; j_gene: TRBJ1-1; CDR3nt: TGCGCCAGCAGCTATAGGACAGGCGACACTGAAGCTTTCTTT; CDR3aa: CASSYRTGDTEAFF